This T cell receptor beta chain was sequenced for a study of T-cell reconstitution after alpha-beta-depleted transplantation in children. This clonotype was recorded at least ten times. Germline CDR1 and CDR2: LGHNA and YSLEER. This CDR3 contains 13 residues. Trimming stripped 0 bases from V and 8 bases from J, with 10 bases between. Unique molecular identifiers were used in preparing the TCRbeta library. TCRdb itself ran the PCR reads through MiXCR, one entry per CDR3 protein. Here the sample spans roughly 300,000 distinct CDR3 sequences, approximately 10% being singletons. The sequence was obtained from a male patient aged 2 to 10 who had a stem cell transplant for chronic granulomatous disease, so the T cells may come from the graft donor. The specimen was peripheral blood, collected 180 days after TCRalphabeta/CD19-depleted stem cell transplant. The genes are TRBV4-3 and TRBJ1-2; D is undetermined. Written as DNA, the CDR3 is TGCGCCAGCAGCCAAGAGGGGAGGTACGGCTACACCTTC. Its translation is CASSQEGRYGYTF.